One and the same sample provided the 8 T cell receptor beta chains below, sequenced in a study of blood T cell repertoires in COVID-19. Only in-frame clones appear in the TCRdb table, and some are missing; sequencing was by immunoSEQ multiplex PCR. The table includes 30,000 to 50,000 clones, around 87% detected once. The sample consisted of peripheral blood. The receptor set was obtained from a man aged 45 to 65 with active or convalescent COVID-19.

In its sample, this clone was seen a few times. The rearrangement joins TRBV28 to TRBJ2-5, with 12 bases fitting TRBD2. CDR3 size: 15 residues. Germline values: CDR1 MDHEN, CDR2 SYDVKM. V trimming: 2 bases; J trimming: 7 bases; junction bases outside the gene matches: 5. The CDR3, as DNA: TGTGCCAGCAGTTTACCACTAGCGGGGGGCGGGACCCAGTACTTC. Translating gives CASSLPLAGGGTQYF.

The genes are TRBV28 and TRBJ1-5, with a possible D match to TRBD1 (6 bases). Trimming took off 4 bases at V and 6 bases at J, with 13 bases between the two ends. In germline, CDR1 is MDHEN, CDR2 SYDVKM. The CDR3 is made up of 14 amino acids. CDR3 coding DNA: TGTGCCAGCAGTTATGGGGGGGCCATTCAGCCCCAGCATTTT. Its protein is CASSYGGAIQPQHF.

The chain couples TRBV6-5 to TRBJ1-4; 8 nucleotides align to TRBD1. With V trimmed by 10 bases and J by 6 bases, 7 bases remained unmatched. The germline gives CDR1 MNHEY, CDR2 SVGAGI. The CDR3 covers 13 residues. The CDR3: CATARGRYEKLFF. The CDR3 nucleotides are TGTGCCACCGCCAGGGGGCGATATGAAAAACTGTTTTTT.

The V and J genes are TRBV20-1 and TRBJ1-1; 9 bases fit TRBD1. Germline V gene lookup returns CDR1 DFQATT and CDR2 SNEGSKA (reference sequence). Germline trimming cut 3 bases from V and 9 bases from J; bases unmatched to any gene: 8. The CDR3 is 13 amino acids. The CDR3, as DNA: TGCAGTGCTAGTGACAGGGGGAAGGGGAAAGCTTTCTTT. As protein: CSASDRGKGKAFF.

V gene TRBV28 combines with J gene TRBJ1-1, with D possibly matching TRBD1 (5 bases). The V end was cut by 8 bases, the J end by 1 base, with 11 bases between. Germline lookup yields CDR1 MDHEN and CDR2 SYDVKM. The CDR3 loop spans 13 amino acids. The CDR3, as DNA: TGTGCCAGCCATGCAGGGCGGAACACTGAAGCTTTCTTT. As protein: CASHAGRNTEAFF.

In nucleotides, the CDR3 is TGCGCCACCCACTACTCCGCCATATACAATGAGCAGTTCTTC. Translated: CATHYSAIYNEQFF. The chain links TRBV10-2 to TRBJ2-1; no definite D call. Trimming cost V 10 bases and J 4 bases, with 17 bases left between them. Germline-derived CDR1 and CDR2 are WSHSY and SAAADI. This CDR3 has 14 amino acids.

V is TRBV2 and J is TRBJ2-7; 12 positions match TRBD1. Trimming cost V 1 base and J 3 bases; bases outside gene matches: 1. This CDR3 has 15 amino acids. Germline loops: CDR1 SNHLY, CDR2 FYNNEI. The CDR3 DNA reads as TGTGCCAGCAGTGAAGGGGACAGGGGGCTCTACGAGCAGTACTTC. Translation: CASSEGDRGLYEQYF.

The V gene is TRBV4-2, the J gene TRBJ2-7, with a possible D match to TRBD1 (5 bases). The V end lost 1 base, the J end lost 0 bases, and 10 bases lay between the germline ends. This CDR3 is built from 15 residues. CDR1 is LGHNA and CDR2 is YNFKEQ in the germline V gene. Here the CDR3 reads CASSQGREPSYEQYF. Written as DNA, the CDR3 is TGTGCCAGCAGCCAAGGCAGGGAACCCTCCTACGAGCAGTACTTC.